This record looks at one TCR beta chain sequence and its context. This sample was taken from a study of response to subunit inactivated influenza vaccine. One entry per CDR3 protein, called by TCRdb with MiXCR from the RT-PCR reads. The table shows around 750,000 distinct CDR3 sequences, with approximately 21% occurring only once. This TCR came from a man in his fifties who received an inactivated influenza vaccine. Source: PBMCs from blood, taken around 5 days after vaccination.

The CDR3 region has the DNA TGCGCCAGCAGCCAGGTCCCCGGCTACGAGCAGTACTTC. Amino acid sequence: CASSQVPGYEQYF. The chain employs TRBV4-3 and TRBJ2-7; no reliable D call. The CDR3 is 13 amino acids. From germline, CDR1 is LGHNA and CDR2 YSLEER. The V and J ends lost 3 bases and 3 bases respectively, with 9 bases between them.